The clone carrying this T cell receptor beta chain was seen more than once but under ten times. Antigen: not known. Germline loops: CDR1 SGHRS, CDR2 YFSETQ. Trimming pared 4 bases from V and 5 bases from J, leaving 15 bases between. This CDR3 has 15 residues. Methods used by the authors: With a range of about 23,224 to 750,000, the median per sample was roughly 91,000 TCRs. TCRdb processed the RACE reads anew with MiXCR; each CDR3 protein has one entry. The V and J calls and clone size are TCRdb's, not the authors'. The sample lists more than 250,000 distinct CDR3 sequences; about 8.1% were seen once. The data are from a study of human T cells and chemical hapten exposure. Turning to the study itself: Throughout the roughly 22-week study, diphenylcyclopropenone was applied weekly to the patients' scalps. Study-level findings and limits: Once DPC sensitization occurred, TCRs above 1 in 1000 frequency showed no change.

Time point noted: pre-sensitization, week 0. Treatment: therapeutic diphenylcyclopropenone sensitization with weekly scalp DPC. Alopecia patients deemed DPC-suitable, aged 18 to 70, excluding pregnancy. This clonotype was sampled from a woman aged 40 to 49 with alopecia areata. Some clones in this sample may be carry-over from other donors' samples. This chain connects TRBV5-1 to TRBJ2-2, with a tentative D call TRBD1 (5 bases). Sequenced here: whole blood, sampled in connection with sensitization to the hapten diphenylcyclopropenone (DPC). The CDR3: CASSPTDPRTGELFF. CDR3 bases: TGCGCCAGCAGCCCGACAGACCCGAGAACCGGGGAGCTGTTTTTT.